These 11 T cell receptor beta chains share one sample of origin, sequenced in a study of graft-versus-host responses after intestinal transplantation. These receptors' targets are unknown. The assay was immunoSEQ multiplex PCR, and TCRdb's table has in-frame clones only and misses some. Here the sample spans 85,000 to 100,000 clones, around 92% being singletons. The sequences come from unstimulated CD8+ T cells sorted from spleen or lymph node cells, collected before transplant. Receptors were obtained from a human donor who was the organ donor for an intestinal transplant.

The V call is TRBV19, the J call TRBJ1-1; no clear D. This CDR3 has 13 amino acids. Germline V gene sequence: CDR1 LNHDA, CDR2 SQIVND (reference sequence). V lost 6 bases and J 1 base, leaving 9 bases between the germline ends. CDR3 nucleotides: TGTGCCAGTAGCTTACAGACGAACACTGAAGCTTTCTTT. Translated: CASSLQTNTEAFF.

The chain employs TRBV6-1 and TRBJ1-6, with TRBD1 matching over 7 bases. V was pared by 3 bases and J by 4 bases, with 6 bases of the junction left unmatched. The length of the CDR3 is 16 residues. Germline V gives CDR1 MNHNS, CDR2 SASEGT. CDR3 region: CASSDRGQVYNSPLHF. CDR3 bases: TGTGCCAGCAGTGACCGTGGACAGGTATATAATTCACCCCTCCACTTT.

This chain links TRBV29-1 with TRBJ1-4; 7 nucleotides agree with TRBD1. J lost 5 bases, V lost 6 bases, and 3 bases had no gene match. Germline CDR1 is SQVTM and CDR2 is ANQGSEA. This CDR3 comprises 12 residues. Here the CDR3 reads CSVGDSNEKLFF. CDR3 sequence (DNA): TGCAGCGTCGGGGACAGCAATGAAAAACTGTTTTTT.

The chain couples TRBV5-8 to TRBJ1-4, with TRBD1 as a possible D gene (6 bases). V was cut by 3 bases and J by 6 bases, with 15 bases left in between. This CDR3 is 15 amino acids long. In germline, CDR1 is SGHTS, CDR2 YDEGEE. This CDR3 is CASSSGTIADEKLFF. CDR3 DNA sequence: TGTGCCAGCAGCTCCGGGACAATCGCGGATGAAAAACTGTTTTTT.

The V call is TRBV5-4, the J call TRBJ1-2, with TRBD1 as a possible D gene (5 bases). V lost 2 bases, J lost 6 bases, and 14 bases lay in between. The CDR3 sequence is 14 residues long. Germline CDR1 is SGHNT and CDR2 is YYREEE (reference sequence). The CDR3 bases are TGTGCCAGCAGCTTCGGGGGTTCAGGGAATGGCTACACCTTC. Translation: CASSFGGSGNGYTF.

The chain combines TRBV4-1 with TRBJ1-2; tentative D call: TRBD1 (5 bases). V shed 5 bases and J shed 8 bases, with 15 bases lying between them. The CDR3 runs 13 residues. Germline V lookup: CDR1 MGHRA, CDR2 YSYEKL. CDR3 sequence (DNA): TGCGCCAGCAGCTCACAAGGGGATGGGGGCTACACCTTC. This gives the protein CASSSQGDGGYTF.

Only one count was recorded for this clone. The chain uses TRBV13 and TRBJ1-1, with a tentative D call TRBD1 (6 bases). The V gene lost 2 bases and the J gene lost 3 bases, with 13 bases spanning the gap. The CDR3 runs to 15 residues. The germline V gene has CDR1 PRHDT and CDR2 FYEKMQ (reference sequence). This CDR3 is CASSLFGQIDTEAFF. The CDR3 DNA is TGTGCCAGCAGCTTATTTGGACAGATAGACACTGAAGCTTTCTTT.

The chain has TRBV9 and TRBJ1-1, with TRBD1 matching over 9 bases. J lost 3 bases, V lost 5 bases, and 11 bases had no gene match. Germline V gives CDR1 SGDLS, CDR2 YYNGEE. The CDR3 totals 16 residues. CDR3 in amino acids: CASSPGQGFWDTEAFF. CDR3 nucleotide sequence: TGTGCCAGCAGTCCGGGACAGGGATTTTGGGACACTGAAGCTTTCTTT.

The sample holds one count of this clone. V usage is TRBV9 and J usage is TRBJ2-1, with a possible D match to TRBD2 (6 bases). The V end lost 5 bases, the J end lost 6 bases, and 15 bases lay between the germline ends. Germline assignment: CDR1 SGDLS and CDR2 YYNGEE. The CDR3 extends over 14 amino acids. The CDR3 spells CASSREGDFNEQFF. The CDR3 coding sequence is TGTGCCAGCAGTAGAGAAGGGGACTTCAATGAGCAGTTCTTC.

CDR3 sequence reads: CASSNGGGYEQYF. CDR3 DNA sequence: TGTGCCAGCAGCAATGGCGGGGGCTACGAGCAGTACTTC. The chain carries TRBV5-4 and TRBJ2-7; 7 bases match TRBD2. This CDR3 has 13 residues. Germline trimming cut 4 bases from V and 3 bases from J; bases unmatched to any gene: 4. Germline lookup yields CDR1 SGHNT and CDR2 YYREEE (reference sequence). Looking up the rest from reference TRBV5-4 and TRBJ2-7 gives the full variable domain: ETGVTQSPTHLIKTRGQQVTLRCSSQSGHNTVSWYQQALGQGPQFIFQYYREEENGRGNFPPRFSGLQFPNYSSELNVNALELDDSALYLCASSNGGGYEQYFGPGTRLTVT.

This chain joins TRBV28 and TRBJ2-3, with 15 bases matching TRBD2. V lost 5 bases and J lost 2; bases outside the gene matches: 5. Germline V gene sequence: CDR1 MDHEN, CDR2 SYDVKM. The CDR3 contains 17 residues. The CDR3 bases are TGTGCCAGCAGTCTCGGGACTAGCGGGAGGTCCACAGATACGCAGTATTTT. Translating gives CASSLGTSGRSTDTQYF.